This T cell receptor beta chain comes out of a study of blood T cell repertoires in COVID-19 (dated by TCRdb to 2019 to 2021). Broadly, across the study: Samples covering the acute and convalescent phases of COVID-19 were provided by collaborators in the United States, Italy and Spain. The material from the prospective study consisted of cDNA or gDNA derived from T cells, B-cell-depleted T cells, or PBMCs. Deeply sampled blood TCRbeta repertoires from subjects exposed to, actively infected with, or recovered from COVID-19 were included in the dataset. The repertoires were made available in a free public database intended to serve as a resource for research on the immune response to SARS-CoV-2. Samples came from the ongoing ImmuneRACE study (first 160 participants) plus 1,254 subjects from 6 global collaborators. Nearly every sample came with metadata listing a de-identified subject ID, COVID-19 status, age in years and sex. Where HLA class I and class II types were available, the types were taken from metadata supplied by the sample provider, not from assay-based typing.

A word on this clone: The specificity of this receptor is unknown. No clone much larger than this one lies a single base away; base qualities are absent.

General study outcomes and caveats: The quantity of clinical and demographic metadata differed by source and by participant and was supplied without curation.

The CDR3 sequence holds 13 residues, the cysteine and phenylalanine included. Here the CDR3 DNA is all that survives: 39 bases in frame from base 1. The germline V gene yields ENHRY for CDR1 and SYGVKD for CDR2. Between the V and J ends, shortened by 4 bases and 4 bases respectively, the junction contains 8 bases. One collaborating source in Seattle enrolled patients during active infection and followed them longitudinally through the course of disease. Collaborating institutions collected whole blood in K2EDTA tubes following their own protocols. For TCRbeta analysis, collaborators shipped samples in one of three forms: frozen whole blood, isolated PBMCs, or DNA extracted from either of those sample types. TCRbeta CDR3 regions were amplified from genomic DNA using the immunoSEQ Assay, a bias-controlled multiplex PCR. The authors processed their data as follows. Within the assay, amplification of reference gene primers was used to estimate how many nucleated cells each sample contained. Sequence reads were collapsed and filtered to measure the absolute abundance of every unique TCRbeta CDR3 rearrangement. For each sample, productive Simpson clonality was calculated by taking the square root of Simpson's diversity index across productive rearrangements. Held by TCRdb, this immuneACCESS table contains in-frame sequences only and omits some clones. Under half of the omission traces to an unresolved V gene where checked; the cause of the rest is unknown. That table gives V, J and clone size, and the DNA gave D and trimming. For this sample the table gives 100,000 to 150,000 clones, of which approximately 85% were detected only once. The ten largest clones add up to about a sixth of the sample.

The sequenced material came from peripheral blood. The chain couples TRBV10-3 to TRBJ1-5; the D segment cannot be called with confidence. The clonotype comes from a man younger than 45 with COVID-19, enrolled during active disease. The CDR3 protein sequence reads: CAISGAANQPQHF. The nucleotide sequence reads TGTGCCATCAGTGGGGCCGCGAATCAGCCCCAGCATTTT.